This T cell receptor (beta chain) was sequenced in a study of vaccination and CD4 T cells after COVID-19. Findings of the study overall: Researchers looked at relatively few convalescent patients and had no early post-infection timepoints. A median approximately 83% of convalescent patients' SARS-CoV-2-reactive clones emerged only after vaccination.

Treatment: roughly 10-day PBMC culture with coronavirus spike peptide pools or control peptides (ViraFEST assay). Those CD4+ T cells from the unexposed donor predate the COVID-19 pandemic (2011-2018). On this clonotype itself: Its cognate antigen is unknown.

The Oncomine TCR Beta short-read assay generated sequence data from the DNA of cultured CD4+ T cells. One entry per CDR3 protein results from TCRdb running MiXCR on the PCR reads. The sample yields approximately 9,800 distinct CDR3 sequences, approximately 31% seen once. V was clipped by 3 bases and J by 2 bases, with 11 bases between them. CDR1 is DFQATT and CDR2 is SNEGSKA in the germline V gene (reference sequence). This CDR3 comprises 15 residues. V usage is TRBV20-1 and J usage is TRBJ2-6; D may be TRBD1 (5 bases). Input material: CD4+ T cells from blood, cultured in vitro. The clonotype comes from a human donor in good health. CDR3 sequence (DNA): TGCAGTGCTAGGGTTACAGGTGCTGGGGCCAACGTCCTGACTTTC. Encoded protein: CSARVTGAGANVLTF.